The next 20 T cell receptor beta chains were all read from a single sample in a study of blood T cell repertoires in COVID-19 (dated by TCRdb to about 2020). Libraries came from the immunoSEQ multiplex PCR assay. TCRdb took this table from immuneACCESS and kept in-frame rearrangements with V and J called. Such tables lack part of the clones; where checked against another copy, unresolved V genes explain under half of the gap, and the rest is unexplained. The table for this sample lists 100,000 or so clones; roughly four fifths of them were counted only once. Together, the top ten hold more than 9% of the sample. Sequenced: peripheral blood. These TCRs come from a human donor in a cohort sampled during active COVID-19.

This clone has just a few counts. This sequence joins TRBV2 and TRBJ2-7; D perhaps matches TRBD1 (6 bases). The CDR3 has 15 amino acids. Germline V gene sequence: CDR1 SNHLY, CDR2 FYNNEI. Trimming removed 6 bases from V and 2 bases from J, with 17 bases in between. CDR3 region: CASSLGQSAPYEQYF. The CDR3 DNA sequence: TGTGCCAGCAGCCTAGGACAGAGCGCTCCCTACGAGCAGTACTTC.

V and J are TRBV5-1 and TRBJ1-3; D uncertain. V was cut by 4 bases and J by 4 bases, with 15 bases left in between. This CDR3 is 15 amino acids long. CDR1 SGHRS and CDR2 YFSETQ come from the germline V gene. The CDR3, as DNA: TGCGCCAGCAGCATTGCCGGGATTGAGGGAAACACCATATATTTT. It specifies CASSIAGIEGNTIYF.

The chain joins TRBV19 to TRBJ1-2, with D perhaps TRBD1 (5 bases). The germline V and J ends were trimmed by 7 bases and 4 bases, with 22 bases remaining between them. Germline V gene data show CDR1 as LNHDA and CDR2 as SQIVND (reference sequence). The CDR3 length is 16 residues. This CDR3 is CASTEGSSGWVYGYTF. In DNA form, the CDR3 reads TGTGCCAGTACCGAAGGTTCATCAGGGTGGGTCTATGGCTACACCTTC. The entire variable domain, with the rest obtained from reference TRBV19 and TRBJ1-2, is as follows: DGGITQSPKYLFRKEGQNVTLSCEQNLNHDAMYWYRQDPGQGLRLIYYSQIVNDFQKGDIAEGYSVSREKKESFPLTVTSAQKNPTAFYLCASTEGSSGWVYGYTFGSGTRLTVV.

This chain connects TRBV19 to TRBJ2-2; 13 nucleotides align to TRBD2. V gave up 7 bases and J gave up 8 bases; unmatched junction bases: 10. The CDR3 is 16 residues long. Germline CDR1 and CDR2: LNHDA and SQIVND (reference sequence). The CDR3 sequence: CASIGTSGTTAGELFF. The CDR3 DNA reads TGTGCCAGTATAGGGACTAGCGGGACCACGGCGGGGGAGCTGTTTTTT.

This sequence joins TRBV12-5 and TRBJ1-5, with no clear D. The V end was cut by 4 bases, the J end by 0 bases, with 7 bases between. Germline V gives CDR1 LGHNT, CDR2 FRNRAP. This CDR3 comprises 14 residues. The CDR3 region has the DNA TGTGCTAGTGGTTCCCGGGGTAGCAATCAGCCCCAGCATTTT. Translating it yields CASGSRGSNQPQHF.

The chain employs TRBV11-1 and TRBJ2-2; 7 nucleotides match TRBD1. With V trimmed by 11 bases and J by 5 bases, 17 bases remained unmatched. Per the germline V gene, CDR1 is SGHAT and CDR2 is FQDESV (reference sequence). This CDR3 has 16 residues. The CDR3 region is CASQRGGVRGTGELFF. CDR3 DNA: TGTGCCTCCCAGAGAGGGGGCGTGAGAGGGACCGGGGAGCTGTTTTTT.

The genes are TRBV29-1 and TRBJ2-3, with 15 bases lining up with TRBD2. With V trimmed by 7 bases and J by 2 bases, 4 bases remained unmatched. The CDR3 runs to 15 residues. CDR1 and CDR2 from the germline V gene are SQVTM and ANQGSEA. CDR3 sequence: CSAGTSGGFTDTQYF. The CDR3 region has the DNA TGCAGCGCCGGGACTAGCGGGGGGTTCACAGATACGCAGTATTTT.

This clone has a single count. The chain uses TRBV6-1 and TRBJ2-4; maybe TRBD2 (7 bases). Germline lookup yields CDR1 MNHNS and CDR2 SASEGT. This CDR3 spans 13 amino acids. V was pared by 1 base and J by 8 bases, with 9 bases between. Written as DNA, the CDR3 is TGTGCCAGCAGTGAAGTCGGGGGGCACATTCAGTACTTC. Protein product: CASSEVGGHIQYF.

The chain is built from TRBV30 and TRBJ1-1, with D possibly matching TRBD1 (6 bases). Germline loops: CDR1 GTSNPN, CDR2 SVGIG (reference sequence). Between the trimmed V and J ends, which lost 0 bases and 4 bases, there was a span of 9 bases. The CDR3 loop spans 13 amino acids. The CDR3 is CAWSVGGVTEAFF. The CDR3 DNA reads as TGTGCCTGGAGTGTAGGGGGGGTCACTGAAGCTTTCTTT. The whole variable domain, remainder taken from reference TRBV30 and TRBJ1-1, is SQTIHQWPATLVQPVGSPLSLECTVEGTSNPNLYWYRQAAGRGLQLLFYSVGIGQISSEVPQNLSASRPQDRQFILSSKKLLLSDSGFYLCAWSVGGVTEAFFGQGTRLTVV.

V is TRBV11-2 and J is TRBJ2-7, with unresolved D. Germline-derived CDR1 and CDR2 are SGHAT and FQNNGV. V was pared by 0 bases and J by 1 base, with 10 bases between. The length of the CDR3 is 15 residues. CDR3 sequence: CASSLDRIGSYEQYF. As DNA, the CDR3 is TGTGCCAGCAGCTTAGATCGGATCGGGTCCTACGAGCAGTACTTC.

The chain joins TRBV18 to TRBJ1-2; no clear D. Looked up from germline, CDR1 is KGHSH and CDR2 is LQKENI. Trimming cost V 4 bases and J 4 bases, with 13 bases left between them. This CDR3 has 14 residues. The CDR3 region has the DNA TGTGCCAGCTCACAGGCGGGGTCCGGCTATGGCTACACCTTC. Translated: CASSQAGSGYGYTF.

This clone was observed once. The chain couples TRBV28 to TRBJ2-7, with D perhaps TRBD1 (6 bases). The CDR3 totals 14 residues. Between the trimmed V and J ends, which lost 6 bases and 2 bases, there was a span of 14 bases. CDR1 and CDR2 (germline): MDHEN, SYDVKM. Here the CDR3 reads CASSLDRRTYEQYF. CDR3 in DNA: TGTGCCAGCAGCCTTGACAGGCGAACCTACGAGCAGTACTTC.

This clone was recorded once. The CDR3 coding sequence is TGTGCCAGCAGCGGACAGGGGGCGACAGATACGCAGTATTTT. It yields the protein CASSGQGATDTQYF. This chain links TRBV9 with TRBJ2-3, with 10 bases that match TRBD1. Losses at the gene ends were 3 bases for V and 3 bases for J; bases not matched to a gene: 1. This CDR3 spans 14 amino acids. Germline V gene lookup returns CDR1 SGDLS and CDR2 YYNGEE.

CDR3 protein: CSAGRTDTQYF. In DNA form, the CDR3 reads TGCAGTGCCGGGAGGACAGATACGCAGTATTTT. The chain employs TRBV20-1 and TRBJ2-3; 7 bases map to TRBD2. The V segment lost 6 bases and the J segment 3 bases; nucleotides outside the gene matches: 0. This CDR3 is built from 11 residues. Germline CDR1 reads DFQATT; CDR2 reads SNEGSKA (reference sequence).

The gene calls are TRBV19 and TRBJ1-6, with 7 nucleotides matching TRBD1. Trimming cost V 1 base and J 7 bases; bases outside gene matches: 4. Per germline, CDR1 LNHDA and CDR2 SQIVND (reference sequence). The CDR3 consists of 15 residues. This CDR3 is CASSIAWTGNSPLHF. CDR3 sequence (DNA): TGTGCCAGTAGTATAGCCTGGACAGGAAATTCACCCCTCCACTTT.

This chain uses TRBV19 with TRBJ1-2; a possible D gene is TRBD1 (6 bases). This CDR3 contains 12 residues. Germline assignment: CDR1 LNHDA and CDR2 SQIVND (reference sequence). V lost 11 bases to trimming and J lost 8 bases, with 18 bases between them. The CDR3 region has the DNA TGTGCCGTTGGGGGCGGCCCTTTCGGCTACACCTTC. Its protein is CAVGGGPFGYTF.

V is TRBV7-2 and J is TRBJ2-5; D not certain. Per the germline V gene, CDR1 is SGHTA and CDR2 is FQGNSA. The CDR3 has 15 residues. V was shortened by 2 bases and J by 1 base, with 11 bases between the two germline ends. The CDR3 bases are TGTGCCAGCAGCTTAAGAGTAGCTCTCCAAGAGACCCAGTACTTC. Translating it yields CASSLRVALQETQYF. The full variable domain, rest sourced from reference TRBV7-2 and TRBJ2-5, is GAGVSQSPSNKVTEKGKDVELRCDPISGHTALYWYRQSLGQGLEFLIYFQGNSAPDKSGLPSDRFSAERTGGSVSTLTIQRTQQEDSAVYLCASSLRVALQETQYFGPGTRLLVL.

The CDR3 protein is CAWKDRGVWATNEKLFF. The CDR3 DNA reads as TGTGCCTGGAAAGACAGGGGGGTTTGGGCAACTAATGAAAAACTGTTTTTT. The chain combines TRBV30 with TRBJ1-4, with TRBD1 identical over 9 bases. V was clipped by 4 bases and J by 0 bases; unmatched bases: 9. There are 17 residues in the CDR3. CDR1 GTSNPN and CDR2 SVGIG come from the germline V gene (reference sequence).

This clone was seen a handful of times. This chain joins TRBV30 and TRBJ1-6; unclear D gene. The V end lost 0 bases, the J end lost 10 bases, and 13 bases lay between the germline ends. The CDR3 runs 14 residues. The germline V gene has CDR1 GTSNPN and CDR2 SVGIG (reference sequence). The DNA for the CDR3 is TGTGCCTGGAGTGTAGCCCCTTGGTGGTCACCCCTCCACTTT. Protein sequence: CAWSVAPWWSPLHF.

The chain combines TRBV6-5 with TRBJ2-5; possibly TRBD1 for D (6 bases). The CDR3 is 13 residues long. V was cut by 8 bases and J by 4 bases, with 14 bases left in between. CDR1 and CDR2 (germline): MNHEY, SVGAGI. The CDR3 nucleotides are TGTGCCAGCCGACAGGCCAGTTTAGAGACCCAGTACTTC. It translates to CASRQASLETQYF.